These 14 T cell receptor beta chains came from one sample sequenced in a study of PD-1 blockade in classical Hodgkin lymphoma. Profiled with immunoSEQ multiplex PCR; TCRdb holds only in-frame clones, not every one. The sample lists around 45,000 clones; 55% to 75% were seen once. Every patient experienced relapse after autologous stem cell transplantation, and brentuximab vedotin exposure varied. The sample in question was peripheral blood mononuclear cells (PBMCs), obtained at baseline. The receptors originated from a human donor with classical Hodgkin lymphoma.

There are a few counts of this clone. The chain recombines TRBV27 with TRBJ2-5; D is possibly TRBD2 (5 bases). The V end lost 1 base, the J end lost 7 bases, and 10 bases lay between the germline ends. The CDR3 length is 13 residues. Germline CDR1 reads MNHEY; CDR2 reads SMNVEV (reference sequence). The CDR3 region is CASSLYGGGTQYF. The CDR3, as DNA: TGTGCCAGCAGTTTATATGGAGGAGGGACCCAGTACTTC.

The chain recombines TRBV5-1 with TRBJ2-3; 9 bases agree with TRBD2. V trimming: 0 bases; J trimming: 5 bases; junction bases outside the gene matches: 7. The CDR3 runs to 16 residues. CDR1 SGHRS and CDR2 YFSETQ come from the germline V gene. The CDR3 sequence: CASSLATSGLVDTQYF. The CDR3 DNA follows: TGCGCCAGCAGCTTGGCCACTAGCGGGTTAGTAGATACGCAGTATTTT.

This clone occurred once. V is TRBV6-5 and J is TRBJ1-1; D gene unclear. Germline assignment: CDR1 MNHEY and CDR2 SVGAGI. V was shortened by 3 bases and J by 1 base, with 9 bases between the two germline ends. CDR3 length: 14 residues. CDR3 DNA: TGTGCCAGCAGTTATAAACCGGGGAACACTGAAGCTTTCTTT. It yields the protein CASSYKPGNTEAFF.

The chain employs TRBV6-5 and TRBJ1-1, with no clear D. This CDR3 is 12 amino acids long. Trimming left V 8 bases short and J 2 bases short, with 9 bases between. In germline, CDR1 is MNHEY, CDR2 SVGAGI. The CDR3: CASASLNTEAFF. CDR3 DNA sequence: TGTGCCAGCGCCTCCTTAAACACTGAAGCTTTCTTT.

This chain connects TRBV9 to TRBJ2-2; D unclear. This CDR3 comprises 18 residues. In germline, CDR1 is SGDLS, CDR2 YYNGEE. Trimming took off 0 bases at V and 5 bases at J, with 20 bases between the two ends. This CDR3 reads CASSVVYGDKPTTGELFF. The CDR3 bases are TGTGCCAGCAGCGTAGTCTATGGTGACAAGCCTACTACCGGGGAGCTGTTTTTT.

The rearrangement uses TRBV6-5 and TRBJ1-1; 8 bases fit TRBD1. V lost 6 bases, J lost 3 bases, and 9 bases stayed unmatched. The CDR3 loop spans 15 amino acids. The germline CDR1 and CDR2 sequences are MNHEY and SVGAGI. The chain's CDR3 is CASSLSQGADTEAFF. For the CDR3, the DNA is TGTGCCAGCAGCCTTAGTCAGGGGGCGGACACTGAAGCTTTCTTT.

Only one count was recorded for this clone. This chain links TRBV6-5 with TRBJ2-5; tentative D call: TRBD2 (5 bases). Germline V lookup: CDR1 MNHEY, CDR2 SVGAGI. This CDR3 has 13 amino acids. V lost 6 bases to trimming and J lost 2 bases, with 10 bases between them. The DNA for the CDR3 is TGTGCCAGCAGATTCGGGGATCAAGAGACCCAGTACTTC. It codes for CASRFGDQETQYF.

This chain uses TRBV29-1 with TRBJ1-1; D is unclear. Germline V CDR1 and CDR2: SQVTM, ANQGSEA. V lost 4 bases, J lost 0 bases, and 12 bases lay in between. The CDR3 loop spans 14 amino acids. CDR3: CSVAASVMNTEAFF. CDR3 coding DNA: TGCAGCGTTGCTGCATCGGTCATGAACACTGAAGCTTTCTTT. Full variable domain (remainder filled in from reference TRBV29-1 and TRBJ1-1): SAVISQKPSRDICQRGTSLTIQCQVDSQVTMMFWYRQQPGQSLTLIATANQGSEATYESGFVIDKFPISRPNLTFSTLTVSNMSPEDSSIYLCSVAASVMNTEAFFGQGTRLTVV.

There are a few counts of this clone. The CDR3 spells CSAVNTEAFF. CDR3 DNA sequence: TGCAGCGCAGTGAACACTGAAGCTTTCTTT. The rearrangement uses TRBV29-1 and TRBJ1-1; D gene ambiguous. The V gene's germline CDR1 is SQVTM and CDR2 ANQGSEA. This CDR3 has 10 residues. V was clipped by 7 bases and J by 0 bases, with 3 bases between them.

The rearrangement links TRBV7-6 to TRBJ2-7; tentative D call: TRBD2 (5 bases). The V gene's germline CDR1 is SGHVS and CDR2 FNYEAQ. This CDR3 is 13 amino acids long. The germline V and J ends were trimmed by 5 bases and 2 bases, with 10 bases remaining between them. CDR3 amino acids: CASSPTNAYEQYF. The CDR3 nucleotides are TGTGCCAGCAGCCCGACTAATGCCTACGAGCAGTACTTC. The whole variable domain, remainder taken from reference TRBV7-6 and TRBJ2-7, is GAGVSQSPRYKVTKRGQDVALRCDPISGHVSLYWYRQALGQGPEFLTYFNYEAQQDKSGLPNDRFSAERPEGSISTLTIQRTEQRDSAMYRCASSPTNAYEQYFGPGTRLTVT.

The CDR3 DNA reads as TGTGCCAGCCACAGACCTACAGGGACGAAAGAGACCCAGTACTTC. Translation gives CASHRPTGTKETQYF. J is TRBJ2-5 and V is TRBV6-5; D may be TRBD1 (6 bases). Per the germline V gene, CDR1 is MNHEY and CDR2 is SVGAGI. Trimming removed 8 bases at V and 3 bases at J, with 19 bases between. This CDR3 has 15 residues.

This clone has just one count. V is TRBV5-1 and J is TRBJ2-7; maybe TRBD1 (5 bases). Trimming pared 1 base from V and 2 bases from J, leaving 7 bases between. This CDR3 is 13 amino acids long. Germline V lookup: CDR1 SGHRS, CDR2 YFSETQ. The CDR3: CASSLTGPYEQYF. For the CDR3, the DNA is TGCGCCAGCAGCTTGACAGGACCCTACGAGCAGTACTTC.

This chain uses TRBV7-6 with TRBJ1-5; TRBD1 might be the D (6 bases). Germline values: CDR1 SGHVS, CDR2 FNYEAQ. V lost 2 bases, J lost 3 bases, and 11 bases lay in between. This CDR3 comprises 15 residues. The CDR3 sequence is CASSLNTGPNQPQHF. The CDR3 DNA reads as TGTGCCAGCAGCTTAAACACAGGGCCCAATCAGCCCCAGCATTTT.

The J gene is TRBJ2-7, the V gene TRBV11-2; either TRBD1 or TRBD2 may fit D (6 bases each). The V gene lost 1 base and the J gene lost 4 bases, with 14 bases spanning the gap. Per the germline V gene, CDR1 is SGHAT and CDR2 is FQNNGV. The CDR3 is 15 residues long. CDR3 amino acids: CASSLAAGGYYEQYF. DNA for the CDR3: TGTGCCAGCAGCTTAGCTGCCGGGGGCTATTACGAGCAGTACTTC.